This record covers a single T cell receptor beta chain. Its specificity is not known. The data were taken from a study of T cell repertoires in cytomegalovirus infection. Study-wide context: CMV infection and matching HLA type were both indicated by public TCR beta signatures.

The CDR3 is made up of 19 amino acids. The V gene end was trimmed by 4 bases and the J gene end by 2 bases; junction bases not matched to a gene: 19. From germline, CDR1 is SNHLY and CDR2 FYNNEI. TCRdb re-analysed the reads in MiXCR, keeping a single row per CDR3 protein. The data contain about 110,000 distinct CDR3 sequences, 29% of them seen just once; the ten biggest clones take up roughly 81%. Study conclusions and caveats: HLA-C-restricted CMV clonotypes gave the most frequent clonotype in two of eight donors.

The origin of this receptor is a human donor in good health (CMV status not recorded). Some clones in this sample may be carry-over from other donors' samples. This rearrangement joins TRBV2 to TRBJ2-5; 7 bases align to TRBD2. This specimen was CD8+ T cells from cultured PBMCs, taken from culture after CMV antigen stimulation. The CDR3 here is CASSGGGLAEYQPQETQYF. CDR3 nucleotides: TGTGCCAGCAGTGGGGGGGGTCTAGCGGAATACCAACCTCAAGAGACCCAGTACTTC.